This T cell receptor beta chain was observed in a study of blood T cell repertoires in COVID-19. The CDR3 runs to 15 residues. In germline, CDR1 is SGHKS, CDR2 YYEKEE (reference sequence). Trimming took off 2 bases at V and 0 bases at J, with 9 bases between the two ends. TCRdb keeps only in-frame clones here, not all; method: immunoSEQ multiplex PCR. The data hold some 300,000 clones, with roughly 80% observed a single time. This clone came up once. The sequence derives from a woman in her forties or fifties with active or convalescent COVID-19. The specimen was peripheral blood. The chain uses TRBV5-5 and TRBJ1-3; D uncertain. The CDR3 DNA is TGTGCCAGCAGCTTCCAACACCGCTCTGGAAACACCATATATTTT. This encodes CASSFQHRSGNTIYF.